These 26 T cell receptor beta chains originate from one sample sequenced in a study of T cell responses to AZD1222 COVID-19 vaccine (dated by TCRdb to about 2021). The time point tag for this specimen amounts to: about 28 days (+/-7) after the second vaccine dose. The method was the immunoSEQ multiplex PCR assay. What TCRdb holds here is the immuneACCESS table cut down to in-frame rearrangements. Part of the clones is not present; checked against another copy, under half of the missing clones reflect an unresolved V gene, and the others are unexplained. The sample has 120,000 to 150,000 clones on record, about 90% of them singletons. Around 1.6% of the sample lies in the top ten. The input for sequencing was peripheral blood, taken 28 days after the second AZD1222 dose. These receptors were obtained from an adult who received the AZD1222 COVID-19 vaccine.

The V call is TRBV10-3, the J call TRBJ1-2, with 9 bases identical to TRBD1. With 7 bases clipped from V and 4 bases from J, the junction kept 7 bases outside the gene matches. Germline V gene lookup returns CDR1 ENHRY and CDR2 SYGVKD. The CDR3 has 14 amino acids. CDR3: CAINHDRGSYGYTF. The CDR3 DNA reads TGTGCCATCAACCACGACAGGGGGAGCTATGGCTACACCTTC.

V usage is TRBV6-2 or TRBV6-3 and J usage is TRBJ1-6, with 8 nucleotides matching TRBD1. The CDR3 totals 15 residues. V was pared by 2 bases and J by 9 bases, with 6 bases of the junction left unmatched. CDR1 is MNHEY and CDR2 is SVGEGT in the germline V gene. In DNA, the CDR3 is TGTGCCAGCAGTTACCCCGCAGGGGGCAGTTCACCCCTCCACTTT. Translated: CASSYPAGGSSPLHF.

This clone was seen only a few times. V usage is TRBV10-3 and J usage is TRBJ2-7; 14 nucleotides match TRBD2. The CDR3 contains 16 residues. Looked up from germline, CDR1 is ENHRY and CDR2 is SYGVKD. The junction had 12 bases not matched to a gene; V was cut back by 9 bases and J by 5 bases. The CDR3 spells CAINQGGTSGRDEQYF. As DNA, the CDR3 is TGTGCCATTAATCAAGGTGGGACTAGCGGGAGAGACGAGCAGTACTTC.

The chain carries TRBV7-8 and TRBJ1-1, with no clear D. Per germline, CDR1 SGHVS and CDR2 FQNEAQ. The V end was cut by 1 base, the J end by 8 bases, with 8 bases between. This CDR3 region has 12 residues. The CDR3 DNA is TGTGCCAGCAGCTTAGGTTCAGGAGAAGCTTTCTTT. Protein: CASSLGSGEAFF. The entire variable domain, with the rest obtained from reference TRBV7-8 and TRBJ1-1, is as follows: GAGVSQSPRYKVAKRGQDVALRCDPISGHVSLFWYQQALGQGPEFLTYFQNEAQLDKSGLPSDRFFAERPEGSVSTLKIQRTQQEDSAVYLCASSLGSGEAFFGQGTRLTVV.

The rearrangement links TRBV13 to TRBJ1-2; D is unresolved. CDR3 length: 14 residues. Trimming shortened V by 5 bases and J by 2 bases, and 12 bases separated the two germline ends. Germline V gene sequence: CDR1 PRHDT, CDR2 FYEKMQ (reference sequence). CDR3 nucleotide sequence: TGTGCCAGCAGCAAGGGTGGTACGAACTATGGCTACACCTTC. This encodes CASSKGGTNYGYTF.

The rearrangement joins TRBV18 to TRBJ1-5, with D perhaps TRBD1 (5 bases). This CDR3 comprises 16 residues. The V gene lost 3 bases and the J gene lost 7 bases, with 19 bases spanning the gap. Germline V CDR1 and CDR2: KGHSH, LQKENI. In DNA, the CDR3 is TGTGCCAGCTCACCCCAGGGCGGCGGTCAAACACAGCCCCAGCATTTT. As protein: CASSPQGGGQTQPQHF.

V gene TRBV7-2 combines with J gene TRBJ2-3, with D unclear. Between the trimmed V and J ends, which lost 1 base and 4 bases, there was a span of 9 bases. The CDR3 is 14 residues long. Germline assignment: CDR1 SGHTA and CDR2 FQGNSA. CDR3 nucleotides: TGTGCCAGCAGCTTAGTCAATGCGCCAGATACGCAGTATTTT. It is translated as CASSLVNAPDTQYF.

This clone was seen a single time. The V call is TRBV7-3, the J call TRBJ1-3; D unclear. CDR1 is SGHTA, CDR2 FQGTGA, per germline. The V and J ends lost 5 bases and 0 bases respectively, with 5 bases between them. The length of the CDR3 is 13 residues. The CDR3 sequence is CASSTTSGNTIYF. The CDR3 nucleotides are TGTGCCAGCAGCACCACCTCTGGAAACACCATATATTTT.

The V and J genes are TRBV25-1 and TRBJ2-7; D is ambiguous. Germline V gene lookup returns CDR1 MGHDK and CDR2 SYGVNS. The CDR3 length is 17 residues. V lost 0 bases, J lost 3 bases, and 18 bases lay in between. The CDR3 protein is CASSEYPPAPTIYEQYF. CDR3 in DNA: TGTGCCAGCAGTGAATATCCCCCAGCACCTACTATCTACGAGCAGTACTTC.

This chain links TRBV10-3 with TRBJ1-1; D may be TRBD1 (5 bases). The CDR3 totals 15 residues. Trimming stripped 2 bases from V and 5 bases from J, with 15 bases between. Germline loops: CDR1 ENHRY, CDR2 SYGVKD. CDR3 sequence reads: CAISEGGTPGTEAFF. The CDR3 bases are TGTGCCATCAGTGAGGGGGGGACCCCGGGAACTGAAGCTTTCTTT.

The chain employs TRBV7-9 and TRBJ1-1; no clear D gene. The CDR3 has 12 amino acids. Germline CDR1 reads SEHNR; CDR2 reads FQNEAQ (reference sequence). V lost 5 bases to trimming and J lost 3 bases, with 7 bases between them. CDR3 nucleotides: TGTGCCAGCAGCATAAGTGACACTGAAGCTTTCTTT. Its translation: CASSISDTEAFF.

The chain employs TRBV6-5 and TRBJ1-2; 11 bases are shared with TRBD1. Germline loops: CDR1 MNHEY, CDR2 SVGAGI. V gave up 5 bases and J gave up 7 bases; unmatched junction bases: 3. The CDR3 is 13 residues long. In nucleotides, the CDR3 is TGTGCCAGCAGTCCGGACAGGGGGCTTGGCTACACCTTC. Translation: CASSPDRGLGYTF.

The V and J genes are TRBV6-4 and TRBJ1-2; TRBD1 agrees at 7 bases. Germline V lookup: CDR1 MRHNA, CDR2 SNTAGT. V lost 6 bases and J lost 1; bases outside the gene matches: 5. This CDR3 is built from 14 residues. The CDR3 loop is CASRPTGNNYGYTF. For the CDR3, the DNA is TGTGCCAGCAGGCCGACAGGGAATAACTATGGCTACACCTTC.

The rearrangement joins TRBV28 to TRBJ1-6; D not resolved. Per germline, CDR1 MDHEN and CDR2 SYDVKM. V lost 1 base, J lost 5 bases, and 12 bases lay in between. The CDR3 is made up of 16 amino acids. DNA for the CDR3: TGTGCCAGCAGTTTATTTCTGGACCTAAATAATTCACCCCTCCACTTT. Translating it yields CASSLFLDLNNSPLHF.

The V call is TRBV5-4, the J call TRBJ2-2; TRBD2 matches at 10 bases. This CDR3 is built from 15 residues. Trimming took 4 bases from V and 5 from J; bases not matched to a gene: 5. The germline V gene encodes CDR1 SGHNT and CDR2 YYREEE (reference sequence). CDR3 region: CASSRGLAATGELFF. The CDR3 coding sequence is TGTGCCAGCAGCCGCGGACTAGCGGCAACCGGGGAGCTGTTTTTT.

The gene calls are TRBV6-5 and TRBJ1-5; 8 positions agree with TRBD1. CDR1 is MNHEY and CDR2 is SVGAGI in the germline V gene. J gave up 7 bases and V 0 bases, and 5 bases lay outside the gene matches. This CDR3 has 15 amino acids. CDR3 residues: CASSYSRGPGQPQHF. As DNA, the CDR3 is TGTGCCAGCAGTTACTCCAGGGGGCCGGGGCAGCCCCAGCATTTT.

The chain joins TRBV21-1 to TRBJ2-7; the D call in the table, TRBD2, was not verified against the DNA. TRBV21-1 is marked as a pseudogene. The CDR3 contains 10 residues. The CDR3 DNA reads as TGTGCCAGCAGCAAACTAGGGACTCTCTTC. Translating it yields CASSKLGTLF.

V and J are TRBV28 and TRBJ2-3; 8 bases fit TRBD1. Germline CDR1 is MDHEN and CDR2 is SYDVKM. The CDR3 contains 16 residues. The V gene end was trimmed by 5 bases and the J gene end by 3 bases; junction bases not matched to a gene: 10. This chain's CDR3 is CASSLAGQGVTDTQYF. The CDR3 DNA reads TGTGCCAGCAGTCTTGCTGGACAGGGTGTTACAGATACGCAGTATTTT.

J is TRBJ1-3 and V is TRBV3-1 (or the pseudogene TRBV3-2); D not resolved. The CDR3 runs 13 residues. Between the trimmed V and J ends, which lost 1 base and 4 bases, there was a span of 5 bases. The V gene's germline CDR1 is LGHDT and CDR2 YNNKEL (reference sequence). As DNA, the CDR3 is TGTGCCAGCAGCCAAGGGTTAGGAAACACCATATATTTT. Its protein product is CASSQGLGNTIYF.

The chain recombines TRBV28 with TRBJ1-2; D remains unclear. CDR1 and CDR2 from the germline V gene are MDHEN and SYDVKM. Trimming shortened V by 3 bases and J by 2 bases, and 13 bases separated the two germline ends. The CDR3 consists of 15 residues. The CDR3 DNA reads TGTGCCAGCAGTTTGTTGGTTGGCAACAACTATGGCTACACCTTC. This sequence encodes CASSLLVGNNYGYTF.

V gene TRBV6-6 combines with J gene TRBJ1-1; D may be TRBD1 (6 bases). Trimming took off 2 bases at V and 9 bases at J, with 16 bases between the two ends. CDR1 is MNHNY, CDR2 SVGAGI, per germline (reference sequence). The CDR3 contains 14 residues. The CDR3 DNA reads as TGTGCCAGCAGTTACGAGGGGGGAGGCGGGAAAGCTTTCTTT. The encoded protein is CASSYEGGGGKAFF.

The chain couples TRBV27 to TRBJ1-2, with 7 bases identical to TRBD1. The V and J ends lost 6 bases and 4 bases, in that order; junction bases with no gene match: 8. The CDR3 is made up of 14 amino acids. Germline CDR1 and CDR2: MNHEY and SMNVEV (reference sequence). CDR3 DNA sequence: TGTGCCAGCAGATCGGGACAGTCTTTCTATGGCTACACCTTC. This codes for CASRSGQSFYGYTF.

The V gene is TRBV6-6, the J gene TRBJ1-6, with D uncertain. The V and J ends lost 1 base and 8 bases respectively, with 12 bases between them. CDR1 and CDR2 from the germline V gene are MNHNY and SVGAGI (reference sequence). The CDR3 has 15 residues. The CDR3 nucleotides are TGTGCCAGCAGTTACTTGTCTCCTGTGGATTCACCCCTCCACTTT. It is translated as CASSYLSPVDSPLHF.

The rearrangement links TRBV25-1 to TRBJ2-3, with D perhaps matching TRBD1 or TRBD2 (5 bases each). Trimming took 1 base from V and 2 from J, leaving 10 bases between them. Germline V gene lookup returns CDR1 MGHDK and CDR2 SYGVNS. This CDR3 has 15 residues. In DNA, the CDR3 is TGTGCCAGCAGTGAATCGGGACGGACCACAGATACGCAGTATTTT. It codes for CASSESGRTTDTQYF.

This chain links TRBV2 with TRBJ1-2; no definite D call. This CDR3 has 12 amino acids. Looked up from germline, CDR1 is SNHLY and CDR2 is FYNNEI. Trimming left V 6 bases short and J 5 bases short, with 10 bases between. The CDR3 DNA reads TGTGCCAGCAGCATGACGGAGTATGGCTACACCTTC. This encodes CASSMTEYGYTF.

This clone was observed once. This CDR3 is CASSLPGNSPLHF. Here the CDR3 DNA reads TGTGCCAGCAGTTTACCTGGGAATTCACCCCTCCACTTT. The V and J genes are TRBV27 and TRBJ1-6; D gene ambiguous. The length of the CDR3 is 13 residues. V was clipped by 2 bases and J by 7 bases, with 6 bases between them. Germline V gene sequence: CDR1 MNHEY, CDR2 SMNVEV (reference sequence).